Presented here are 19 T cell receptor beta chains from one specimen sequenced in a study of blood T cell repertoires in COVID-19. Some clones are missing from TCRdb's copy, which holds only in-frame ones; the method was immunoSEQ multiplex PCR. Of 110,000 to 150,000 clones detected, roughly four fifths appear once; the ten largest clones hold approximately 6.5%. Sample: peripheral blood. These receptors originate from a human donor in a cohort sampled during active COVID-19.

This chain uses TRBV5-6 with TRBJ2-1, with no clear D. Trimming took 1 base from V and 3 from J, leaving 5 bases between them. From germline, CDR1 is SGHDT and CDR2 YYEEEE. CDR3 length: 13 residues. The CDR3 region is CASSLLVYNEQFF. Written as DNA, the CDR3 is TGTGCCAGCAGCTTGTTAGTCTACAATGAGCAGTTCTTC. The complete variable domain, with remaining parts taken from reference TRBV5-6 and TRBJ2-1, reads DAGVTQSPTHLIKTRGQQVTLRCSPKSGHDTVSWYQQALGQGPQFIFQYYEEEERQRGNFPDRFSGHQFPNYSSELNVNALLLGDSALYLCASSLLVYNEQFFGPGTRLTVL.

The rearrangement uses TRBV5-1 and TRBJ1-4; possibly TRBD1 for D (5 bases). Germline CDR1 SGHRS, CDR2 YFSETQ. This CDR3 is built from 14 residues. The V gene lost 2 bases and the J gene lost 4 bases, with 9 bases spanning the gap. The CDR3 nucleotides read TGCGCCAGCAGCTTTCAGGGATATAATGAAAAACTGTTTTTT. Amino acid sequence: CASSFQGYNEKLFF. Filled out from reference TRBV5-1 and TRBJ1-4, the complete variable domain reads KAGVTQTPRYLIKTRGQQVTLSCSPISGHRSVSWYQQTPGQGLQFLFEYFSETQRNKGNFPGRFSGRQFSNSRSEMNVSTLELGDSALYLCASSFQGYNEKLFFGSGTQLSVL.

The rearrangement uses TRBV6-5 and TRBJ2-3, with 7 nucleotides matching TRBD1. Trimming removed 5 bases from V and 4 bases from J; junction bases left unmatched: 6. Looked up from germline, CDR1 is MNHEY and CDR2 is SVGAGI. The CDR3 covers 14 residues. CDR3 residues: CASSQNRGPDTQYF. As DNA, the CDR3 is TGTGCCAGCAGTCAGAACAGGGGCCCAGATACGCAGTATTTT.

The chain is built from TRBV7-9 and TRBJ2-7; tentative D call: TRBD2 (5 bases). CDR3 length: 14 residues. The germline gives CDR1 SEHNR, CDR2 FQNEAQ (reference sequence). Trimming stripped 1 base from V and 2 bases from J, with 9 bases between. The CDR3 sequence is CASSLGGFPYEQYF. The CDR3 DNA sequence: TGTGCCAGCAGCTTAGGAGGGTTTCCCTACGAGCAGTACTTC.

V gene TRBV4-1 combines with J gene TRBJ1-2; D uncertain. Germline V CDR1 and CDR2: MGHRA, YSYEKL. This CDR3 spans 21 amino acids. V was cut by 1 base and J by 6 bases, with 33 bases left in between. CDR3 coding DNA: TGCGCCAGCAGCCAAGTTAATCGCGGCATTTTTTCCGCCAACCCTGTTCATGGCTACACCTTC. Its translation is CASSQVNRGIFSANPVHGYTF.

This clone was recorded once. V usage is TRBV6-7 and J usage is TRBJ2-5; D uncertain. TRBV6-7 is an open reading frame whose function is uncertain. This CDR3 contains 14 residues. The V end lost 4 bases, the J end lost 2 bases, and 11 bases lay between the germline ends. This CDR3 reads CASSSRYEQETQYF. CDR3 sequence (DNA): TGTGCCAGCAGTTCACGGTACGAACAAGAGACCCAGTACTTC.

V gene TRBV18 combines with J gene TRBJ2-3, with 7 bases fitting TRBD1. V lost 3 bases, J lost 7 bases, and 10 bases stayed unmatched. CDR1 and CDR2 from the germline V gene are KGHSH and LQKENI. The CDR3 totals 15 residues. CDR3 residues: CASSPQTGPLNTQYF. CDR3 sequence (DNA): TGTGCCAGCTCACCCCAGACAGGGCCCTTGAATACGCAGTATTTT.

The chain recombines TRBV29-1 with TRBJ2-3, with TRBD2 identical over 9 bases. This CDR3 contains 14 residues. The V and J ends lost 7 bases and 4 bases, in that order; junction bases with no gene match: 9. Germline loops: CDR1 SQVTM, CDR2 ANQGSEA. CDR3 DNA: TGCAGCGGCTCTAGCGGGGTAGGCGCAGATACGCAGTATTTT. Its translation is CSGSSGVGADTQYF.

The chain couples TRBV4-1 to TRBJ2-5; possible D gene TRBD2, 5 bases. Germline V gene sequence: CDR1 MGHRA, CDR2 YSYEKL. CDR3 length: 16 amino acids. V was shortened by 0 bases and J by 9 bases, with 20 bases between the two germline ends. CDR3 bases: TGCGCCAGCAGCCAAGATTACAACGGAATACGGGGTTCCCAGTACTTC. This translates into CASSQDYNGIRGSQYF.

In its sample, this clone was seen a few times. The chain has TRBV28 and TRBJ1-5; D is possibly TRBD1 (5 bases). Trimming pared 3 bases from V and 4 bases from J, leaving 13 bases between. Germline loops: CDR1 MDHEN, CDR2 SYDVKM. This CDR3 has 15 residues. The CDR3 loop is CASSFGGAWNQPQHF. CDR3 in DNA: TGTGCCAGCAGTTTTGGTGGGGCGTGGAATCAGCCCCAGCATTTT.

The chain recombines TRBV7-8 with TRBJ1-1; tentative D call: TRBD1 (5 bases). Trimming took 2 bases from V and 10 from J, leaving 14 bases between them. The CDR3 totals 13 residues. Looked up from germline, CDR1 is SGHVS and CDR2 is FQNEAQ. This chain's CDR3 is CASSLTEGLGAFF. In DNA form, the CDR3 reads TGTGCCAGCAGCTTAACGGAGGGGTTAGGAGCTTTCTTT.

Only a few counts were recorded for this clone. CDR3 region: CASSQGALEGGFF. For the CDR3, the DNA is TGCGCCAGCAGCCAAGGGGCCCTCGAAGGTGGTTTCTTT. The gene calls are TRBV4-1 and TRBJ1-1; no definite D call. The length of the CDR3 is 13 residues. Germline V gene lookup returns CDR1 MGHRA and CDR2 YSYEKL. With 1 base removed from V and 13 bases from J, the gap between germline ends came to 16 bases.

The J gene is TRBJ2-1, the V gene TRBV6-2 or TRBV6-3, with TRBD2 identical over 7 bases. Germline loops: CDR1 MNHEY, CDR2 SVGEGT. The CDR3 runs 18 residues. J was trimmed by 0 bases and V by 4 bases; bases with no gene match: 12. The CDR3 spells CASSSHSTSLSSYNEQFF. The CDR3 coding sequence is TGTGCCAGCAGTTCACACTCGACTAGCCTGAGCTCCTACAATGAGCAGTTCTTC.

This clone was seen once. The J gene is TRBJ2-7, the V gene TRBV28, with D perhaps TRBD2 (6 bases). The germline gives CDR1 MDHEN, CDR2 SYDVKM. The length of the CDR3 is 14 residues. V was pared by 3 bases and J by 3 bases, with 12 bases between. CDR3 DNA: TGTGCCAGCAGTTTGCGGGGAGGTCGCTACGAGCAGTACTTC. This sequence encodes CASSLRGGRYEQYF.

The CDR3 DNA sequence: TGTGCCAACCCAAAAAAACCGAGGGGAAACACCATATATTTT. Protein product: CANPKKPRGNTIYF. The chain has TRBV2 and TRBJ1-3; the D is unclear. V was cut by 10 bases and J by 4 bases, with 17 bases left in between. This CDR3 comprises 14 residues. The germline V gene has CDR1 SNHLY and CDR2 FYNNEI.

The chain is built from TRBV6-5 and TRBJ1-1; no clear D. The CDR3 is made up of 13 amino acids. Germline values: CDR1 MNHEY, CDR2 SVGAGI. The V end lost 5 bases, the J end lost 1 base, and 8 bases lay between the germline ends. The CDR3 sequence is CASSLTANTEAFF. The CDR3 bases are TGTGCCAGCAGTCTGACTGCGAACACTGAAGCTTTCTTT.

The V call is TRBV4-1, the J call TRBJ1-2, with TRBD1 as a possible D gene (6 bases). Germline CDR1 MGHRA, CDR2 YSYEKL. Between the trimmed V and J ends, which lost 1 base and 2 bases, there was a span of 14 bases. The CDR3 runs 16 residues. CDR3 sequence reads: CASSQAWGPPNYGYTF. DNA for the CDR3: TGCGCCAGCAGCCAAGCGTGGGGGCCCCCCAACTATGGCTACACCTTC.

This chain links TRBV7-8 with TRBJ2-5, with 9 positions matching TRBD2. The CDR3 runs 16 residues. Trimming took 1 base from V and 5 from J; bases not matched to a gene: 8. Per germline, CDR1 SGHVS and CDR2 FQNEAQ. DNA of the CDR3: TGTGCCAGCAGCTTAGGGATGGCGGGGGGGCTGGAGACCCAGTACTTC. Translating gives CASSLGMAGGLETQYF. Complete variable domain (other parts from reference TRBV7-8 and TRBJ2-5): GAGVSQSPRYKVAKRGQDVALRCDPISGHVSLFWYQQALGQGPEFLTYFQNEAQLDKSGLPSDRFFAERPEGSVSTLKIQRTQQEDSAVYLCASSLGMAGGLETQYFGPGTRLLVL.

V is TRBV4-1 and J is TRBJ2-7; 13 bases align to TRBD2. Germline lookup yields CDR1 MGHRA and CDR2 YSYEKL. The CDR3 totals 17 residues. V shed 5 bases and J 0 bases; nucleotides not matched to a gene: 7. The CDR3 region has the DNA TGCGCCAGCAGCACACGACTAGCGGGGGGAAGCTCCTACGAGCAGTACTTC. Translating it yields CASSTRLAGGSSYEQYF.